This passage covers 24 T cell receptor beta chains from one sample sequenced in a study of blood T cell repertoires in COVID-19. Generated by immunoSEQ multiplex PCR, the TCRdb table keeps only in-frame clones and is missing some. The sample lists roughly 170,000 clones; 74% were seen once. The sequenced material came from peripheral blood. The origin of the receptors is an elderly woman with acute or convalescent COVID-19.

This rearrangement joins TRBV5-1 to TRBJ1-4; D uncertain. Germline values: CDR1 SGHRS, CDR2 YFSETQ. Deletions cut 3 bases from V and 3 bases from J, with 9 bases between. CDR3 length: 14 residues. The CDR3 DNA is TGCGCCAGCAGCTCGGGTGATGCTAATGAAAAACTGTTTTTT. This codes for CASSSGDANEKLFF.

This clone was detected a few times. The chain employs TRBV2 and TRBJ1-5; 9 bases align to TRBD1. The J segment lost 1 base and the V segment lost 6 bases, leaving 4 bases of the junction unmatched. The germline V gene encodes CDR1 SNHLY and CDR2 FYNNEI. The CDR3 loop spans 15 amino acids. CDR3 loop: CASRVQGASNQPQHF. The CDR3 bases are TGTGCCAGCAGAGTACAGGGGGCGAGCAATCAGCCCCAGCATTTT.

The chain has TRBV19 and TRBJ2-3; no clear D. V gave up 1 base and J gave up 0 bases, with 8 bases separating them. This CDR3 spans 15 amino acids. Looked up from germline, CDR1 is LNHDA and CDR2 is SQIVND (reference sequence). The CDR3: CASSIGADSTDTQYF. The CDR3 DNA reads TGTGCCAGTAGTATAGGAGCCGATAGCACAGATACGCAGTATTTT.

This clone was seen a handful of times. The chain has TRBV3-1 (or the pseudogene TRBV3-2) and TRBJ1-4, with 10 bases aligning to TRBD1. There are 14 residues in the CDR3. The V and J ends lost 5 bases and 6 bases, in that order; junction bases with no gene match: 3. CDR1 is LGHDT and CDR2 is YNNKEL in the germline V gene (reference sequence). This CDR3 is CASSEGQGYEKLFF. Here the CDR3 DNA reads TGTGCCAGCAGCGAGGGACAGGGGTATGAAAAACTGTTTTTT.

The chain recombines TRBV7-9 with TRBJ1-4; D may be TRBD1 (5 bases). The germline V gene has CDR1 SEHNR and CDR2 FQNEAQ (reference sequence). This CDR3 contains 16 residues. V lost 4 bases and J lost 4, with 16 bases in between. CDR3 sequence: CASSSREGIFNEKLFF. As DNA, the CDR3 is TGTGCCAGCAGCTCGCGGGAGGGGATCTTTAATGAAAAACTGTTTTTT.

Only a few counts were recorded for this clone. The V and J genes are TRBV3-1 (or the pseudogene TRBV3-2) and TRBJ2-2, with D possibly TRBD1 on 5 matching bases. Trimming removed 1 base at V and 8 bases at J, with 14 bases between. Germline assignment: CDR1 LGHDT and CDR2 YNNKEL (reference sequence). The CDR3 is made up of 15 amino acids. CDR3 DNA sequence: TGTGCCAGCAGCCAAGTAAGGGGAAGATCAGGGGAGCTGTTTTTT. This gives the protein CASSQVRGRSGELFF.

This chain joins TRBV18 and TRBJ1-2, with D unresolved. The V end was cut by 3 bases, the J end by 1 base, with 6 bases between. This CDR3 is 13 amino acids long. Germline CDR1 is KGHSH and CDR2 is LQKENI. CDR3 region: CASSPPNNYGYTF. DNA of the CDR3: TGTGCCAGCTCACCCCCCAATAACTATGGCTACACCTTC.

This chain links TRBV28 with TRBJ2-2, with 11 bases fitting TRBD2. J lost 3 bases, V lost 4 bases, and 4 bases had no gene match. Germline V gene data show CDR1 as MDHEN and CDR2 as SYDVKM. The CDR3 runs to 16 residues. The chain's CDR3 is CASSSVAGGDTGELFF. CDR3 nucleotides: TGTGCCAGCAGTTCCGTAGCGGGAGGGGACACCGGGGAGCTGTTTTTT.

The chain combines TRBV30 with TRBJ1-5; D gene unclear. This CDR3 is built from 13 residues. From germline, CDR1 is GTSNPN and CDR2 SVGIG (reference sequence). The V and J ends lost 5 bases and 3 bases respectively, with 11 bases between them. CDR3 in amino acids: CAWGLNSNQPQHF. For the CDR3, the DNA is TGTGCCTGGGGTCTTAACTCCAATCAGCCCCAGCATTTT.

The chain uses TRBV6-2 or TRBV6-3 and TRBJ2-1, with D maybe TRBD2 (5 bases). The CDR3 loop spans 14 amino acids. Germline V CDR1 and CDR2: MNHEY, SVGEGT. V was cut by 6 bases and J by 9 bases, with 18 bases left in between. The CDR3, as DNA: TGTGCCAGCAGCGACGTGATAGTGGAGGCTGAGCAGTTCTTC. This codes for CASSDVIVEAEQFF.

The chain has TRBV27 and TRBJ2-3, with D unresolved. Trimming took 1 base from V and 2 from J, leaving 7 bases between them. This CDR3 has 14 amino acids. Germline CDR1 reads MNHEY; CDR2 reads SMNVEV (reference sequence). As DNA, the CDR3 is TGTGCCAGCAGTTTATTCGGTCCCACAGATACGCAGTATTTT. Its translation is CASSLFGPTDTQYF.

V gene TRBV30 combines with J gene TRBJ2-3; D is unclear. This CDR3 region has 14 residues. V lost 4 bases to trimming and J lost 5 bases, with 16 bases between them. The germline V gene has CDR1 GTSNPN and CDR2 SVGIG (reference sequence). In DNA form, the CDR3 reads TGTGCCTGGAAGAGGTCCGGAGCGAGAGATACGCAGTATTTT. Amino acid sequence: CAWKRSGARDTQYF. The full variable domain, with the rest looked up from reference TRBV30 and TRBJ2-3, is SQTIHQWPATLVQPVGSPLSLECTVEGTSNPNLYWYRQAAGRGLQLLFYSVGIGQISSEVPQNLSASRPQDRQFILSSKKLLLSDSGFYLCAWKRSGARDTQYFGPGTRLTVL.

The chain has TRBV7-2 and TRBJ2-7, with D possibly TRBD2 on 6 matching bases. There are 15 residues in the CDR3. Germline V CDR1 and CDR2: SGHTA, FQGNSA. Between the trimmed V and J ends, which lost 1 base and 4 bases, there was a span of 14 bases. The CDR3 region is CASSLGGGIQYEQYF. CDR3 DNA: TGTGCCAGCAGCTTAGGTGGGGGGATTCAGTACGAGCAGTACTTC.

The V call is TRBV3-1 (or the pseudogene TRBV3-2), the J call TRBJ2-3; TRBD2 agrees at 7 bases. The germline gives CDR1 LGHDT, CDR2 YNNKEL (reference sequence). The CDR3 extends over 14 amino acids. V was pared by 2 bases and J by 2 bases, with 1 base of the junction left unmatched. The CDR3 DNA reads TGTGCCAGCAGCCAAACTAGCGTCACAGATACGCAGTATTTT. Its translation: CASSQTSVTDTQYF.

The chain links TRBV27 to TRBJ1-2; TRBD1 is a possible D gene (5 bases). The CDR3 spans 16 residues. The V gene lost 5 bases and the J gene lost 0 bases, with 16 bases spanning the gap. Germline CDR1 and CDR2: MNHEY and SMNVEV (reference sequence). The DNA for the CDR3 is TGTGCCAGCAGTACACAAAGACAGCCCGCTAACTATGGCTACACCTTC. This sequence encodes CASSTQRQPANYGYTF.

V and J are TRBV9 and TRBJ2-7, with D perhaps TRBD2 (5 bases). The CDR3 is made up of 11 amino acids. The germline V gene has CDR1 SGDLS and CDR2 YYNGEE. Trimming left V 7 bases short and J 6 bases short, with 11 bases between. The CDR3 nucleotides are TGTGCCAGCGAAAGGGCGGGCGAGCAGTACTTC. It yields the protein CASERAGEQYF.

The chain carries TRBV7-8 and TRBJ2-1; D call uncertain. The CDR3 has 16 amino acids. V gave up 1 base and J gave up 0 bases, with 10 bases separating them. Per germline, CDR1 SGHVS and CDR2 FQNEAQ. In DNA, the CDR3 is TGTGCCAGCAGCTTAGATCTTTTCAGCTCCTACAATGAGCAGTTCTTC. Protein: CASSLDLFSSYNEQFF.

CDR3: CASSSWGGAQETQYF. The DNA of the CDR3 is TGTGCCAGCAGTTCTTGGGGGGGAGCACAAGAGACCCAGTACTTC. This chain joins TRBV27 and TRBJ2-5; the match to TRBD2 covers 7 bases. This CDR3 comprises 15 residues. Germline assignment: CDR1 MNHEY and CDR2 SMNVEV (reference sequence). After removal of 4 bases from V and 2 bases from J, the junction contained 7 bases not matched to a gene.

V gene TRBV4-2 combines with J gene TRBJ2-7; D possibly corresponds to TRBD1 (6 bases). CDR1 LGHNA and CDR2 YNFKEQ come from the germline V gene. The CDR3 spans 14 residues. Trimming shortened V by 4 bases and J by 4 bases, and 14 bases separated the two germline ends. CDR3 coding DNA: TGTGCCAGCAGCCGCGAACAGGGTGGGTACGAGCAGTACTTC. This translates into CASSREQGGYEQYF.

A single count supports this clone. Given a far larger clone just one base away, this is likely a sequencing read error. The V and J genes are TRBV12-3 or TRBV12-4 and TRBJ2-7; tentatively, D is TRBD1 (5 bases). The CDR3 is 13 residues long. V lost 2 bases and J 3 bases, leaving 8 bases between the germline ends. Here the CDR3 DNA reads TGTGCCAGCAGTTTAAGGCAGGGCTACGAGCAGTACTTC. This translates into CASSLRQGYEQYF.

DNA of the CDR3: TGTGCCAGCAGAAAAGAAGGGGAAACTGAAGCTTTCTTT. Its translation is CASRKEGETEAFF. The chain carries TRBV4-2 and TRBJ1-1; D is perhaps TRBD1 (5 bases). The CDR3 is made up of 13 amino acids. Looked up from germline, CDR1 is LGHNA and CDR2 is YNFKEQ. The germline V and J ends were trimmed by 6 bases and 5 bases, with 13 bases remaining between them.

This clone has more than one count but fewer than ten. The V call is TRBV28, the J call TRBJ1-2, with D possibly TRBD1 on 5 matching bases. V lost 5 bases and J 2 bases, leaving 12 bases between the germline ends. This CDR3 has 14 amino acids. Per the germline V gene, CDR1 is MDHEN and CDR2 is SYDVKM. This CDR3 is CASSKQGENYGYTF. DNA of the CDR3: TGTGCCAGCAGTAAGCAGGGCGAGAACTATGGCTACACCTTC.

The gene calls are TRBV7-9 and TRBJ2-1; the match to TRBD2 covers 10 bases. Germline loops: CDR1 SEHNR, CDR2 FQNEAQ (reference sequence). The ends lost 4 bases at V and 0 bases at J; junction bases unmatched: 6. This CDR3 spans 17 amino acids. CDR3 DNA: TGTGCCAGCAGCTGGCCAGCGGGGGGGAGCTCCTACAATGAGCAGTTCTTC. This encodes CASSWPAGGSSYNEQFF.

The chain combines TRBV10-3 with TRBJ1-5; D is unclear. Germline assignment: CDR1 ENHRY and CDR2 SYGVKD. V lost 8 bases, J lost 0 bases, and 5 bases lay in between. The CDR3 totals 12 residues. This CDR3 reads CAIGLSNQPQHF. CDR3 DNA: TGTGCCATCGGCCTTAGCAATCAGCCCCAGCATTTT.